These 8 T cell receptor beta chains were all obtained from the same sample, sequenced in a study of T-cell memory formation after mild COVID-19 (dated by TCRdb to the early 2020s). The library relied on 5' RACE. Sequenced on an Illumina NovaSeq 6000. Using fastp trimming at Q25 and MiXCR clonotype assembly, TCRdb reanalyzed the public sequencing data and kept in-frame beta chains. Identical CDR3 proteins give one entry, which carries the most common genes and DNA. The sample has about 450,000 distinct CDR3 sequences on record, 20% to 25% of them singletons. 13% of the sample comes from the top ten. Material for sequencing was PBMCs or a T cell subset sorted from them (not recorded which). These TCRs come from an adult woman who had mild COVID-19 (a few samples of this study predate the infection). The sample titles of this study are shuffled in the database, so cell type and time point are left out; the donor was told from shared clones.

There are a few counts of this clonotype. V usage is TRBV12-3 or TRBV12-4 and J usage is TRBJ1-5; the D is unclear. The CDR3 consists of 13 residues. Deletions cut 7 bases from V and 6 bases from J, with 13 bases between. CDR3 bases: TGTGCCAGCAACCCCCAACTGGGTCAGCCCCAGCATTTT. As protein: CASNPQLGQPQHF.

The V gene is TRBV12-3 or TRBV12-4, the J gene TRBJ1-2; D uncertain. V gave up 5 bases and J gave up 9 bases, with 19 bases separating them. The CDR3 is 14 amino acids. Here the CDR3 reads CASSLERGRGSYTF. The CDR3 DNA reads as TGTGCCAGCAGTCTCGAAAGAGGGCGAGGTAGCTACACCTTC.

The genes are TRBV7-6 and TRBJ1-1, with D perhaps matching TRBD1 (6 bases). Germline V gene lookup returns CDR1 SGHVS and CDR2 FNYEAQ. The CDR3 runs to 17 residues. Trimming took off 1 base at V and 1 base at J, with 16 bases between the two ends. CDR3 in DNA: TGTGCCAGCAGCTTAGAGGGGGGGGACATACGGAACACTGAAGCTTTCTTT. Translated: CASSLEGGDIRNTEAFF.

This clonotype was counted a few times. Its ends do not fully match the called genes, so a read error is possible. The gene calls are TRBV30 and TRBJ1-2; 9 bases map to TRBD1. Per germline, CDR1 GTSNPN and CDR2 SVGIG (reference sequence). CDR3 length equals 12 residues. DNA for the CDR3: TGTGCCTGGAGTGCCCCCGGACAGGGGAGGGTCTTC. This translates into CAWSAPGQGRVF.

This clonotype was detected only a few times. The genes are TRBV14 and TRBJ2-3, with D maybe TRBD2 (5 bases). CDR3 length equals 16 residues. Germline V CDR1 and CDR2: SGHDN, FVKESK. Between the trimmed V and J ends, which lost 0 bases and 5 bases, there was a span of 15 bases. CDR3 region: CASSQDRSGGGDTQYF. The CDR3 bases are TGTGCCAGCAGCCAAGATCGATCCGGCGGAGGAGATACGCAGTATTTT. Together with reference TRBV14 and TRBJ2-3, the CDR3 gives the full variable domain: EAGVTQFPSHSVIEKGQTVTLRCDPISGHDNLYWYRRVMGKEIKFLLHFVKESKQDESGMPNNRFLAERTGGTYSTLKVQPAELEDSGVYFCASSQDRSGGGDTQYFGPGTRLTVL.

This clonotype showed up many times. The V and J genes are TRBV4-3 and TRBJ2-7, with a tentative D call TRBD2 (6 bases). CDR3 size: 16 residues. Germline CDR1 reads LGHNA; CDR2 reads YSLEER. Trimming left V 5 bases short and J 0 bases short, with 17 bases between. In DNA form, the CDR3 reads TGCGCCAGCAGCGTATGGGGCGGGGCCGGCTCCTACGAGCAGTACTTC. Translated, it gives CASSVWGGAGSYEQYF.

This clonotype has only a few counts. The chain couples TRBV7-8 to TRBJ2-3; possibly TRBD1 or TRBD2 for D (5 bases each). V was cut by 6 bases and J by 1 base, with 17 bases left in between. The CDR3 is made up of 16 amino acids. Germline CDR1 reads SGHVS; CDR2 reads FQNEAQ. The CDR3 nucleotides are TGTGCCAGCAGTAACGGGGCTCGATATCGCACAGATACGCAGTATTTT. Protein product: CASSNGARYRTDTQYF.

V usage is TRBV3-1 and J usage is TRBJ2-1; D is ambiguous. The CDR3 is made up of 11 amino acids. The germline gives CDR1 LGHDT, CDR2 YNNKEL (reference sequence). V lost 5 bases, J lost 13 bases, and 12 bases lay in between. CDR3 sequence reads: CASSSLSVQFF. The CDR3 DNA reads as TGTGCCAGCAGCTCCCTGAGTGTCCAGTTCTTC.